This is a list of T cell receptor beta chains from one sample in a study of blood T cell repertoires in COVID-19. The table came from immunoSEQ multiplex PCR; TCRdb's copy has only in-frame clones and leaves some out. The repertoire has fewer than 400,000 clones, over 70% of them found once; the top ten carry under 3%. What was sequenced was peripheral blood. The receptors here all came from a young man with active or convalescent COVID-19. Each CDR3 is given with its conserved first and last residue. D genes are given only for firm matches. Only some rows state a clone size, as once, few, many or a class for expanded clones.

>-|-|TRBJ2-7|TRBV5-3
CARTPLRRISSYEQYF
TGTGCCAGAACCCCACTCCGCAGGATCAGCTCCTACGAGCAGTACTTC
>-|TRBD2|TRBJ2-3|TRBV5-8
CASSLGLAGGNADTQYF
TGTGCCAGCAGCCTGGGACTAGCGGGGGGGAACGCAGATACGCAGTATTTT
>-|-|TRBJ1-5|TRBV6-1
CASSDTVIYQPQHF
TGTGCCAGCAGTGATACGGTAATTTATCAGCCCCAGCATTTT
>once|TRBD2|TRBJ2-5|TRBV6-2/TRBV6-3
CASSQPSRPGLAGGDQETQYF
TGTGCCAGCAGTCAACCCTCCCGACCGGGACTAGCGGGAGGTGACCAAGAGACCCAGTACTTC
>once|-|TRBJ1-3|TRBV18
CASSPENTIYF
TGTGCCAGCTCACCCGAGAACACCATATATTTT
>-|TRBD2|TRBJ2-5|TRBV7-7
CASSLGLVQETQYF
TGTGCCAGCAGCCTCGGACTAGTCCAAGAGACCCAGTACTTC
>-|-|TRBJ1-1|TRBV6-2/TRBV6-3
CASSSPGVNTEAFF
TGTGCCAGCAGTTCTCCAGGGGTGAACACTGAAGCTTTCTTT
>-|TRBD2|TRBJ2-2|TRBV19
CASSPLAGGPSGELFF
TGTGCCAGTAGCCCTCTAGCGGGAGGGCCCTCCGGGGAGCTGTTTTTT
>-|-|TRBJ1-6|TRBV5-5
CASSFPADRSSSYNSPLHF
TGTGCCAGCAGCTTTCCCGCAGACAGGTCCAGCTCCTATAATTCACCCCTCCACTTT
>few|TRBD2|TRBJ2-3|TRBV6-6
CASSPGTSFSFTDTQYF
TGTGCCAGCAGTCCCGGGACTAGCTTCTCATTCACAGATACGCAGTATTTT
>-|TRBD1|TRBJ1-5|TRBV2
CASRADRAGGQPQHF
TGTGCCAGCAGGGCGGACAGGGCTGGCGGCCAGCCCCAGCATTTT
>few|-|TRBJ2-2|TRBV7-8
CASAGGTGELFF
TGTGCCAGTGCCGGGGGCACCGGGGAGCTGTTTTTT
>-|-|TRBJ1-5|TRBV7-3
CASSPGGGQPQHF
TGTGCCAGCAGCCCGGGCGGGGGACAGCCCCAGCATTTT
>-|-|TRBJ1-2|TRBV5-1
CASSLNEAYTF
TGCGCCAGCAGCTTGAACGAAGCCTACACCTTC
>-|-|TRBJ1-3|TRBV9
CASSASRGLSGNTIYF
TGTGCCAGCAGCGCCTCCAGGGGCCTCTCTGGAAACACCATATATTTT
>-|-|TRBJ2-4|TRBV4-3
CASSQVASGNIQYF
TGCGCCAGCAGCCAAGTGGCCTCGGGGAACATTCAGTACTTC
>-|-|TRBJ1-6|TRBV30
CAWRGGASSYNSPLHF
TGTGCCTGGAGAGGGGGGGCTAGCTCCTATAATTCACCCCTCCACTTT
>-|-|TRBJ2-3|TRBV27
CASRRVMDGTQYF
TGTGCCAGCAGGCGGGTTATGGACGGTACGCAGTATTTT
>-|TRBD2|TRBJ2-1|TRBV7-2
CASSPEGTSGSYEQFF
TGTGCCAGCAGCCCGGAAGGGACTAGCGGGAGCTATGAGCAGTTCTTC
>-|-|TRBJ1-2|TRBV24-1
CATSDSTGTSNYGYTF
TGTGCCACCAGTGATTCCACAGGGACCTCTAACTATGGCTACACCTTC
>-|-|TRBJ2-3|TRBV24-1
CATSDFSRSTDTQYF
TGTGCCACCAGTGATTTCTCCCGTAGCACAGATACGCAGTATTTT
>-|-|TRBJ1-2|TRBV11-2
CASSLGTAGGYTF
TGTGCCAGCAGCTTAGGGACAGCCGGAGGCTACACCTTC
>few|TRBD2|TRBJ2-7|TRBV29-1
CSAASGGLYEQYF
TGCAGCGCGGCTAGCGGGGGCCTCTACGAGCAGTACTTC
>-|-|TRBJ1-1|TRBV6-5
CASSYAPTGNTEAFF
TGTGCCAGCAGTTACGCGCCAACAGGTAACACTGAAGCTTTCTTT
>-|TRBD2|TRBJ2-5|TRBV18
CASSKEGTNRQETQYF
TGTGCCAGCTCTAAAGAGGGGACTAACCGCCAAGAGACCCAGTACTTC
>-|TRBD2|TRBJ2-3|TRBV4-3
CASSQDGGGGTDTQYF
TGCGCCAGCAGCCAAGACGGCGGGGGAGGCACAGATACGCAGTATTTT
>once|TRBD1|TRBJ1-1|TRBV11-1
CASSLGTGVAFF
TGTGCCAGCAGCCTGGGGACAGGGGTAGCTTTCTTT
>-|-|TRBJ2-7|TRBV24-1
CATSEPDTYEQYF
TGTGCCACCAGTGAACCCGACACCTACGAGCAGTACTTC
>-|-|TRBJ1-2|TRBV3-1/TRBV3-2
CASSQGGQGKRGYYGYTF
TGTGCCAGCAGCCAAGGTGGGCAGGGGAAGAGGGGTTACTATGGCTACACCTTC